One and the same sample provided the 6 T cell receptor beta chains below, sequenced in a study of cytomegalovirus exposure and HLA in healthy donors (dated by TCRdb to 2017 to 2019). Receptor amplification or capture employed the immunoSEQ multiplex PCR assay. For the multiplex PCR, a mixture combining 60 forward primers for TCR Vbeta segments and 13 reverse primers for TCR Jbeta segments was used. TCRdb limited this immuneACCESS table to in-frame rearrangements with V and J called. A share of clones is missing; checked studies link under half to unresolved V genes, and the rest is unexplained. In this sample the table shows roughly 250,000 clones, about 66% of which occur a single time. Under 2.5% of the sample lies in the top ten. Material: PBMCs. These TCRs come from a female donor in good health and CMV-seronegative.

V gene TRBV11-3 combines with J gene TRBJ2-7; tentative D call: TRBD1 (5 bases). The CDR3 is 13 amino acids. Trimming removed 0 bases from V and 6 bases from J, with 9 bases in between. The germline gives CDR1 SGHNT, CDR2 YENEEA. DNA of the CDR3: TGTGCCAGCAGCTTAGATTTAAGGGGCGAGCAGTACTTC. As protein: CASSLDLRGEQYF.

This clone has more than one count but fewer than ten. This chain links TRBV4-2 with TRBJ2-3, with 12 bases identical to TRBD2. The length of the CDR3 is 16 residues. CDR1 and CDR2 from the germline V gene are LGHNA and YNFKEQ. With 5 bases clipped from V and 4 bases from J, the junction kept 7 bases outside the gene matches. CDR3 sequence: CASSLRTSGTADTQYF. In DNA, the CDR3 is TGTGCCAGCAGCTTACGGACTAGCGGGACAGCAGATACGCAGTATTTT.

Only a few counts were recorded for this clone. This chain uses TRBV27 with TRBJ2-1; 13 bases line up with TRBD2. With 4 bases clipped from V and 7 bases from J, the junction kept 7 bases outside the gene matches. CDR3 length: 16 residues. Germline-derived CDR1 and CDR2 are MNHEY and SMNVEV (reference sequence). The CDR3 loop reads CASSSTPGLAGNEQFF. CDR3 DNA sequence: TGTGCCAGCAGTTCGACTCCGGGACTAGCGGGAAATGAGCAGTTCTTC.

The chain links TRBV5-1 to TRBJ2-1, with 8 nucleotides matching TRBD1. The germline V gene has CDR1 SGHRS and CDR2 YFSETQ. Germline trimming cut 3 bases from V and 9 bases from J; bases unmatched to any gene: 11. The CDR3 has 15 amino acids. The CDR3 region is CASSSSGTGGSEQFF. The CDR3, as DNA: TGCGCCAGCAGCTCGTCCGGGACAGGTGGTAGTGAGCAGTTCTTC.

V is TRBV11-2 and J is TRBJ1-2; 7 nucleotides agree with TRBD1. CDR3 length equals 17 residues. Trimming cost V 1 base and J 4 bases; bases outside gene matches: 12. Germline CDR1 reads SGHAT; CDR2 reads FQNNGV. CDR3 nucleotides: TGTGCCAGCAGCTTAGCCCCCGGGAATACAGGGGTCTATGGCTACACCTTC. Its protein is CASSLAPGNTGVYGYTF.

V is TRBV4-2 and J is TRBJ2-7; a possible D gene is TRBD2 (6 bases). This CDR3 comprises 15 residues. With 0 bases removed from V and 4 bases from J, the gap between germline ends came to 13 bases. Germline V gene lookup returns CDR1 LGHNA and CDR2 YNFKEQ. Written as DNA, the CDR3 is TGTGCCAGCAGCCAAGATCCGGGAGCAAGTTACGAGCAGTACTTC. Translation: CASSQDPGASYEQYF.